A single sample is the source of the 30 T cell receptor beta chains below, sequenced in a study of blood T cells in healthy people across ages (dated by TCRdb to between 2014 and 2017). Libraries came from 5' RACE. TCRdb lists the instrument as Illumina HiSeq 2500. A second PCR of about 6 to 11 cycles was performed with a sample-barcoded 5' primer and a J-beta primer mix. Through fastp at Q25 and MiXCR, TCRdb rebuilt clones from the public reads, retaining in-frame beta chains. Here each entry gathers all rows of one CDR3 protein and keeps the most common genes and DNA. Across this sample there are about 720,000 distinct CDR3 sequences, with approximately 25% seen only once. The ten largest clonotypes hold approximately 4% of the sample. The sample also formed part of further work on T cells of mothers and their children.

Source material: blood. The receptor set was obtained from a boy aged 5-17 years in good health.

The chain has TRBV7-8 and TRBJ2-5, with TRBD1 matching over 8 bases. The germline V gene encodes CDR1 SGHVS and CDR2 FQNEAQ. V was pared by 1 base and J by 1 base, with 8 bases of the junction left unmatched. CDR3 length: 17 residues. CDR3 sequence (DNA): TGTGCCAGCAGCTTAGATCGGGACAGGACGCTCCAAGAGACCCAGTACTTC. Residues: CASSLDRDRTLQETQYF.

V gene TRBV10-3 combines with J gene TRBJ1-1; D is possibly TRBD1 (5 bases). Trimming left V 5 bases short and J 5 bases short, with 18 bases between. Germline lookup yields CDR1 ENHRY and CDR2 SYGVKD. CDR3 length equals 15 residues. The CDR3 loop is CAISHPGQDSTEAFF. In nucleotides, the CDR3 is TGTGCCATCAGTCATCCGGGGCAGGATTCGACTGAAGCTTTCTTT.

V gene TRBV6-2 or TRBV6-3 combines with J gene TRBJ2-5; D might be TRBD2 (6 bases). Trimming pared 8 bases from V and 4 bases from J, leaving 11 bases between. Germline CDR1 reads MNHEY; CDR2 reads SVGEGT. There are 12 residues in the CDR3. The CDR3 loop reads CASRELRETQYF. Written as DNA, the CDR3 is TGTGCCAGCCGGGAGTTAAGAGAGACCCAGTACTTC.

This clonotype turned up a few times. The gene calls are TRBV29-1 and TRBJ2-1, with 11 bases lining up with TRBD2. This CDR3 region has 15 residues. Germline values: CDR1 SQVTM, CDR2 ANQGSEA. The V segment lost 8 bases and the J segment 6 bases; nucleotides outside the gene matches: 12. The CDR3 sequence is CSRSPGLADSNEQFF. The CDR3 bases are TGCAGCAGATCACCGGGACTAGCGGATTCCAATGAGCAGTTCTTC.

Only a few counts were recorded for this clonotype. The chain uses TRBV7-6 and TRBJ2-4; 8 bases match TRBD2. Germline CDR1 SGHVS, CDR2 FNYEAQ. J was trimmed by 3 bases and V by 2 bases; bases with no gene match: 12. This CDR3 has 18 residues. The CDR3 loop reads CASSLSQAGRGVKNIQYF. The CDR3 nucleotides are TGTGCCAGCAGCTTAAGTCAGGCCGGGAGGGGTGTCAAAAACATTCAGTACTTC.

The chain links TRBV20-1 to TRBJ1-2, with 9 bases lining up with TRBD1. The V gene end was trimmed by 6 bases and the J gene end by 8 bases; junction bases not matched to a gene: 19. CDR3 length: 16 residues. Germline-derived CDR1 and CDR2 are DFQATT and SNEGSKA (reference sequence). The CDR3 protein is CSARPGQGIRISGYTF. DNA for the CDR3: TGCAGTGCACGTCCGGGACAGGGAATACGTATCTCGGGCTACACCTTC.

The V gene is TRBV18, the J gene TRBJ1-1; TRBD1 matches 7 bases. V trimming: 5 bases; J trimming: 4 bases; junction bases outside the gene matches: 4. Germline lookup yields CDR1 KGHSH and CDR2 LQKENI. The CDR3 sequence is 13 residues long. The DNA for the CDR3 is TGTGCCAGCTCAGCGACAGGGATCACTGAAGCTTTCTTT. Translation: CASSATGITEAFF.

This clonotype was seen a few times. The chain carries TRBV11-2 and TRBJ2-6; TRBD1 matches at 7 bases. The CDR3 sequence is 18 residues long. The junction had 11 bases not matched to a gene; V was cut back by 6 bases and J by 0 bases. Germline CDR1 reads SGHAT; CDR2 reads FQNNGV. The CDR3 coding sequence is TGTGCCAGCAGACACACGGGACAGACGCCCTCTGGGGCCAACGTCCTGACTTTC. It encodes CASRHTGQTPSGANVLTF.

The CDR3 DNA follows: TGTGCCAGCAGCTTAGGGTGGACAGTCTACGAGCAGTACTTC. Its protein product is CASSLGWTVYEQYF. The chain combines TRBV7-2 with TRBJ2-7; the D gene is possibly TRBD1 (6 bases). The CDR3 sequence is 14 residues long. From germline, CDR1 is SGHTA and CDR2 FQGNSA. Trimming left V 1 base short and J 3 bases short, with 10 bases between.

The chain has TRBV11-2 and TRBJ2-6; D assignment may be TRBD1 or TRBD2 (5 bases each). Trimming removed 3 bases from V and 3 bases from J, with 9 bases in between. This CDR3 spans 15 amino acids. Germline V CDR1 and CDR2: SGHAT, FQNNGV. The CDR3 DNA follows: TGTGCCAGCAGCTTCGGGGCCGGTGGGGCCAACGTCCTGACTTTC. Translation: CASSFGAGGANVLTF. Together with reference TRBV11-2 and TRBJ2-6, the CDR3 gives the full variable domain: EAGVAQSPRYKIIEKRQSVAFWCNPISGHATLYWYQQILGQGPKLLIQFQNNGVVDDSQLPKDRFSAERLKGVDSTLKIQPAKLEDSAVYLCASSFGAGGANVLTFGAGSRLTVL.

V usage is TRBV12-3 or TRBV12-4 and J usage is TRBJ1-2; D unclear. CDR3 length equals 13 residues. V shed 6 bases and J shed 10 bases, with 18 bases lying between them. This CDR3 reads CASSWPASMVYTF. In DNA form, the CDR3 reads TGTGCCAGCAGCTGGCCGGCCTCTATGGTCTACACCTTC.

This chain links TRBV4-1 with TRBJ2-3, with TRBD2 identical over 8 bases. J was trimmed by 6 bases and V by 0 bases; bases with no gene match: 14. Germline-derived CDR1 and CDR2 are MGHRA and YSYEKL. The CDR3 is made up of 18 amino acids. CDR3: CASSQEPPLSGRRDTQYF. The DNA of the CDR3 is TGCGCCAGCAGCCAAGAACCGCCCCTGAGCGGGAGACGCGATACGCAGTATTTT.

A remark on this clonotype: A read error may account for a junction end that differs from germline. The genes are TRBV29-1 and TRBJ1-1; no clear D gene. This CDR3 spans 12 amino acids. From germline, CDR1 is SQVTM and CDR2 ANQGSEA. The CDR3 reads CSVARMNAEAFF. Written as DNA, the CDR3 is TGCAGCGTTGCTCGGATGAACGCTGAAGCTTTCTTT.

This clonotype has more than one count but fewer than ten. This CDR3 reads CASSPGTNFNEQFF. The DNA for the CDR3 is TGTGCCAGCAGCCCCGGGACTAATTTCAATGAGCAGTTCTTC. This chain links TRBV28 with TRBJ2-5; 7 bases fit TRBD2. The end of the DNA aligns better with TRBJ2-1, so the J call may be wrong. CDR1 and CDR2 (germline): MDHEN, SYDVKM. This CDR3 is 14 amino acids long.

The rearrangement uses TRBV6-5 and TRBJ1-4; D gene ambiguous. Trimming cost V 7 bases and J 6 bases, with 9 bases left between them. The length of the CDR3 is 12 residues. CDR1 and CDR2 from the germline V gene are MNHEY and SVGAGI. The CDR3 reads CASKRKDEKLFF. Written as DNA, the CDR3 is TGTGCCAGCAAACGCAAGGATGAAAAACTGTTTTTT.

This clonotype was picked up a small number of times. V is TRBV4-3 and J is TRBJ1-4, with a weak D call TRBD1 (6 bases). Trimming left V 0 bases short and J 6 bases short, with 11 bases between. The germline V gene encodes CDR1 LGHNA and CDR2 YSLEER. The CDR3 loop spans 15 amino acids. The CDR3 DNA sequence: TGCGCCAGCAGCCAAGACTTACAGGGAGATGAAAAACTGTTTTTT. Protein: CASSQDLQGDEKLFF.

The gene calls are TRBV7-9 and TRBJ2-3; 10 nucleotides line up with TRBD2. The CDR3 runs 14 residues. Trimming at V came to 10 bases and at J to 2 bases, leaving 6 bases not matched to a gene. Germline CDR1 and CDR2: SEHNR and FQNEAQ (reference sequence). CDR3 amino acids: CAIRSGGITDTQYF. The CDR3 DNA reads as TGTGCCATACGTAGCGGGGGGATCACAGATACGCAGTATTTT.

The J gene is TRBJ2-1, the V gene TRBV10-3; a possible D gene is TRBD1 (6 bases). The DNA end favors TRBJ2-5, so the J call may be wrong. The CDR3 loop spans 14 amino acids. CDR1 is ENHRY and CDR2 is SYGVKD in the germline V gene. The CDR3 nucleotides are TGTGCCATCAGTGGCTCAGGGGCGCTGGAGACCCAGTACTTC. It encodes CAISGSGALETQYF.

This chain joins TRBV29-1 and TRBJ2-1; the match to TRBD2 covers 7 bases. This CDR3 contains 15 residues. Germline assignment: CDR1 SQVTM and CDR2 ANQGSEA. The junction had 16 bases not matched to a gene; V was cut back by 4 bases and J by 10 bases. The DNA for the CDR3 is TGCAGCGTTGGTTCCGGGTTACGGGGGGACCAAGAGCAGTTCTTC. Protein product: CSVGSGLRGDQEQFF.

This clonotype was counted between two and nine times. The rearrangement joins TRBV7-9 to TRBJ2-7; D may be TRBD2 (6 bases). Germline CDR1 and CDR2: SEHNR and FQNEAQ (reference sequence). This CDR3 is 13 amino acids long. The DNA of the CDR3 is TGTGCTACGCGGGGCTGGGAAACCTACGAGCAGTACTTC. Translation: CATRGWETYEQYF.

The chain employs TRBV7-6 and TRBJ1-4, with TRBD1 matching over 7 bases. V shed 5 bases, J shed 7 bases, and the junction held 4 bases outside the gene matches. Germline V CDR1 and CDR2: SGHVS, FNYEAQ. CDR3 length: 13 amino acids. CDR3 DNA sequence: TGTGCCAGCAGCCGCTACAGGGGTGAAAAACTGTTTTTT. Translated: CASSRYRGEKLFF.

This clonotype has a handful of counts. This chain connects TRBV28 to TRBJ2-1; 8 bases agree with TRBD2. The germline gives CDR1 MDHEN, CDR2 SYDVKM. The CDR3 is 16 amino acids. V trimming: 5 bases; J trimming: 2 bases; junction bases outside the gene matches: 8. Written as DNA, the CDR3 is TGTGCCAGCAGTACCAGAAGCGGGGGCCCCTACAATGAGCAGTTCTTC. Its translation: CASSTRSGGPYNEQFF. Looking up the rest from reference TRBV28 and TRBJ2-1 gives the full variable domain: DVKVTQSSRYLVKRTGEKVFLECVQDMDHENMFWYRQDPGLGLRLIYFSYDVKMKEKGDIPEGYSVSREKKERFSLILESASTNQTSMYLCASSTRSGGPYNEQFFGPGTRLTVL.

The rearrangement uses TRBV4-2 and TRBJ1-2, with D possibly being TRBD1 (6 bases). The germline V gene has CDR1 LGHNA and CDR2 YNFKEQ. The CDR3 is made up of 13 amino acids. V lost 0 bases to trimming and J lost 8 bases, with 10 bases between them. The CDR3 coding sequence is TGTGCCAGCAGCCAAGATCTTGGGACAGGCTACACCTTC. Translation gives CASSQDLGTGYTF.

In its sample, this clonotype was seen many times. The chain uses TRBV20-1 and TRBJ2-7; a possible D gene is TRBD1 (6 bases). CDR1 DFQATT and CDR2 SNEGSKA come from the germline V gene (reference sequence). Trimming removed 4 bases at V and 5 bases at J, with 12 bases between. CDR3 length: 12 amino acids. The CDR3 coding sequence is TGCAGTGCTATACAGGGTAAGGACGAGCAGTACTTC. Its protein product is CSAIQGKDEQYF.

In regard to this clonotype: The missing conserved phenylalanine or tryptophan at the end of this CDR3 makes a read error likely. The CDR3 bases are TGTGCCAGCAGTTCCCCCAAGAGACCCCAGTACTTG. This codes for CASSSPKRPQYL. The gene calls are TRBV28 and TRBJ2-5; D not certain. V was trimmed by 4 bases and J by 9 bases, leaving 12 bases between them. CDR1 is MDHEN, CDR2 SYDVKM, per germline. The CDR3 covers 12 residues.

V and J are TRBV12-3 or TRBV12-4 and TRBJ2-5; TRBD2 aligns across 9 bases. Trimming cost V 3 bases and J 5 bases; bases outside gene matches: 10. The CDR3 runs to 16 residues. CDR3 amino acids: CASSFLAGGPGETQYF. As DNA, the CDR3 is TGTGCCAGCAGTTTTCTCGCGGGAGGGCCAGGGGAGACCCAGTACTTC.

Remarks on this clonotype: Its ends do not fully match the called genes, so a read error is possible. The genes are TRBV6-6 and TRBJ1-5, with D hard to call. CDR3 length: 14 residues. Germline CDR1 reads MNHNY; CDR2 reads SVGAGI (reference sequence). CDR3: CASSRQEPRQPQHF. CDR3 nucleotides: TGTGCCAGCAGCCGCCAAGAGCCGCGGCAGCCTCAGCATTTT.

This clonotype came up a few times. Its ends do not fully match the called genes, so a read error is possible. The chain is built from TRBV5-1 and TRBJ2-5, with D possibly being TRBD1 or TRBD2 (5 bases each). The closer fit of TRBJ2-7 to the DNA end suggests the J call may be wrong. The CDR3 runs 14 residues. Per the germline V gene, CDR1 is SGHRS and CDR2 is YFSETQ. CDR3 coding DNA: TGCACCAGCAGCTTGGCCGATGGGGGCTACGAGCAGTACTTC. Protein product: CTSSLADGGYEQYF.

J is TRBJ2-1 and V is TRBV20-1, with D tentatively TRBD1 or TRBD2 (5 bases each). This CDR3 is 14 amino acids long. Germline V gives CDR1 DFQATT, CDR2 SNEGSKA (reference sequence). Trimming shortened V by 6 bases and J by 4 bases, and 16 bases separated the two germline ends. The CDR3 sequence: CSAMWGSRYNEQFF. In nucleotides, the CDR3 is TGCAGTGCCATGTGGGGGTCGCGATACAATGAGCAGTTCTTC.

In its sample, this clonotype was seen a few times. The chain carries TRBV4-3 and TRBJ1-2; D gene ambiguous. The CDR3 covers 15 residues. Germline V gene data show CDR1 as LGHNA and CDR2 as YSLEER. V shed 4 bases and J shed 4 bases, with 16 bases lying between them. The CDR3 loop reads CASSPTVDHIYGYTF. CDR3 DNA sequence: TGCGCCAGCAGCCCCACAGTGGATCATATCTATGGCTACACCTTC.